This T cell receptor (beta chain) was captured in a study of cytomegalovirus exposure and HLA in healthy donors. Generated by immunoSEQ multiplex PCR, the TCRdb table keeps only in-frame clones and is missing some. This sample has 250,000 to 300,000 clones, with 85% to 90% found just once. This receptor was identified in a woman aged 18-29 years in good health and CMV-seronegative. The specimen sequenced was PBMCs.

The CDR3 region has the DNA TGTGCCAGCAATAGATTAGACAGGGTTGGCACTGAAGCTTTCTTT. It yields the protein CASNRLDRVGTEAFF. V is TRBV6-6 and J is TRBJ1-1, with 7 bases lining up with TRBD1. This CDR3 comprises 15 residues. V shed 7 bases, J shed 4 bases, and the junction held 12 bases outside the gene matches. CDR1 and CDR2 from the germline V gene are MNHNY and SVGAGI (reference sequence).